This section outlines one T cell receptor (beta chain) sequence together with its context. This specimen belongs to a study of preoperative IRX-2 immunotherapy in early breast cancer. This table comes from immunoSEQ multiplex PCR, and its TCRdb copy is limited to in-frame clones, with some not included. The repertoire holds some 21,000 clones, with just under 85% as singletons. The CDR3 has 14 amino acids. V trimming: 5 bases; J trimming: 6 bases; junction bases outside the gene matches: 9. Germline CDR1 SGHNT, CDR2 YENEEA. The treatment: preoperative locoregional IRX-2 cytokine immunotherapy. This chain uses TRBV11-3 with TRBJ1-2; 7 bases are shared with TRBD1. This sequence was found in a human donor with breast cancer. The starting material was lymph node tissue, obtained after IRX-2 immunotherapy. The CDR3 coding sequence is TGTGCCAGCAGCCCTAACAGGGGCGACCATGGCTACACCTTC. Translating it yields CASSPNRGDHGYTF.